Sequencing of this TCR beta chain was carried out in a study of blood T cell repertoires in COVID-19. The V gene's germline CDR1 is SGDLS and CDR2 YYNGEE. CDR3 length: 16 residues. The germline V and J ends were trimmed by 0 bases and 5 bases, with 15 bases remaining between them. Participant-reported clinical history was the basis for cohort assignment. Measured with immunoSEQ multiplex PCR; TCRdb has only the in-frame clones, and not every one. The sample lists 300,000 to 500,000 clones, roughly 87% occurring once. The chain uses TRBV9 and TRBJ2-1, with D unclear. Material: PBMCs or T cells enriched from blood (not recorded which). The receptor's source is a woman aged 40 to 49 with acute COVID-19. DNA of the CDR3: TGTGCCAGCAGCGTAGCCCTTCGTACTACCAACAATGAGCAGTTCTTC. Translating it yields CASSVALRTTNNEQFF.